This section outlines one T cell receptor beta chain sequence together with its context. The CDR3 runs to 16 residues. The V gene end was trimmed by 2 bases and the J gene end by 1 base; junction bases not matched to a gene: 5. Per the germline V gene, CDR1 is MNHEY and CDR2 is SVGAGI. The T cells that were sequenced for TCR beta were CD8+ and CD4+ cells from blood. The control group consisted of healthy donors matched for age and sex. Negative isolation was used for CD8+ and CD4+ T cells and FACS enrichment for TEMRA cells. With random hexamers, reverse transcription was performed on about 0.5 to 1 ug of RNA. Multiplex PCR with immunoSEQ amplified the TCR beta CDR3 across 54 Vbeta and 13 Jbeta. From the immunoSEQ multiplex PCR reads, TCRdb called clonotypes with MiXCR, one entry per CDR3 protein. The sample includes approximately 100,000 distinct CDR3 sequences, 85% to 95% of them seen just once. This entry belongs to a study of CD8 T cells in Susac syndrome.

The V gene is TRBV6-5, the J gene TRBJ1-1; 9 bases line up with TRBD1. The sequence was obtained from a human donor in good health. The specimen was CD8+ T cells from PBMCs. CDR3 residues: CASSYPGQGRNTEAFF. DNA of the CDR3: TGTGCCAGCAGTTACCCTGGACAGGGGCGGAACACTGAAGCTTTCTTT.